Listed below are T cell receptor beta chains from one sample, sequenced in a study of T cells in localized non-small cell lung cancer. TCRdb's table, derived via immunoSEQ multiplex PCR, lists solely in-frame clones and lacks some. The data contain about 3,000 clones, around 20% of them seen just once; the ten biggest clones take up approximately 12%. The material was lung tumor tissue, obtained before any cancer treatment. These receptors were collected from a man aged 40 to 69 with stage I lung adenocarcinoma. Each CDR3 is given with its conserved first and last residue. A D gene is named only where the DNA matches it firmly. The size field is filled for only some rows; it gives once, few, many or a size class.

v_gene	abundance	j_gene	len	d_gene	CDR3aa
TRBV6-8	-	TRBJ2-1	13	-	CASSFSQTTEQFF
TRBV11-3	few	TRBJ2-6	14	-	CASSVSSGANVLTF
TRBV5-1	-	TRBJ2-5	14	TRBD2	CASSWGTNQETQYF
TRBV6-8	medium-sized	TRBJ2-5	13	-	CASSRHSEETQYF
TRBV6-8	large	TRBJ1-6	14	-	CASTWTEQNSPLHF
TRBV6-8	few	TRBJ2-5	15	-	CASSVFLGGEETQYF
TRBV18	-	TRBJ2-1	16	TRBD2	CASSPLPSGGYNEQFF
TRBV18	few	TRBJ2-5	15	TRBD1	CASSPPEGQLETQYF
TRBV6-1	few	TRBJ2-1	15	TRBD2	CASSEETGGGNEQFF
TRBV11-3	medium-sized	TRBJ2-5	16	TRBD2	CASSLDVTSGAKTQYF
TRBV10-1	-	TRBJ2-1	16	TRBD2	CASSVSSGGSYNEQFF
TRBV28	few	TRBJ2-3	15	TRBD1	CASSSLTGGTDTQYF
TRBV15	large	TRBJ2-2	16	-	CATSRDSGWATGELFF
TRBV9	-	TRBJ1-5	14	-	CASRESYSNQPQHF
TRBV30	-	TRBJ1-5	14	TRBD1	CAWSVDRAGQPQHF
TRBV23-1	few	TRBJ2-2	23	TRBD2	CASSQSPPPISSREGRNTGELFF
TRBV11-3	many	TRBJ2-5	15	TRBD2	CASSETDGGAETQYF
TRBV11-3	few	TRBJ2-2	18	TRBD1	CASSLVGTGGSLAGELFF
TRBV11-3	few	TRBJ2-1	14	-	CASSPTGTGSRQFF
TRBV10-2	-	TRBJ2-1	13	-	CASSEGQYNEQFF
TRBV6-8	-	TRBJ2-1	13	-	CASSSYRESEQFF
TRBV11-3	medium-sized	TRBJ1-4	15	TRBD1	CASSLRQGTNEKLFF
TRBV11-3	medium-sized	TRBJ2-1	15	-	CASSSLPAGAGEQFF
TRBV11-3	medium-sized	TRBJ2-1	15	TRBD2	CASSSLTSGLNEQFF
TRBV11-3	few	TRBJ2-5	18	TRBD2	CASSFDWASGVYQETQYF
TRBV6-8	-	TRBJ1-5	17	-	CAISGEEHSWGNQPQHF
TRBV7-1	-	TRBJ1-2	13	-	CASSRQSAYGYTF
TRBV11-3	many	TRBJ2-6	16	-	CASSRVGLSGANVLTF
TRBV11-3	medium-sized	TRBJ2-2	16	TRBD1	CASSVWDSSNTGELFF
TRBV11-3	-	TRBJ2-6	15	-	CASRIGGPGANVLTF
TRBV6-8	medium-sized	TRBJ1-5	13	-	CASSYGGNQPQHF
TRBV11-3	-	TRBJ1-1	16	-	CASSPNSGVGNTEAFF
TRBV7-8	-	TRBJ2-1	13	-	CASSWGRHAEQFF
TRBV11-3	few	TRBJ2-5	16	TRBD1	CASSAGTGKREETQYF
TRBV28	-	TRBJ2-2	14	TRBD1	CASSAGTGIGELFF
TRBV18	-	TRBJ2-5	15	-	CASSPRPRAQETQYF
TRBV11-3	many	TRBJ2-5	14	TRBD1	CASSARQGVETQYF
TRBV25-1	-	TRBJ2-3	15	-	CATAPPAGGSDTQYF
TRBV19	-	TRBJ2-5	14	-	CASSELRDQETQYF
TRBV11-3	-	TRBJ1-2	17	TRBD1	CASSARPGQGTTDGYTF
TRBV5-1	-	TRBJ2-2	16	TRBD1	CASSSQGQPNTGELFF
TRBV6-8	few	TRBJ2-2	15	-	CASSDRKGSTGELFF
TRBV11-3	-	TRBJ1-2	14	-	CASSSQGRYYGYTF
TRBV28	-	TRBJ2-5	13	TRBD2	CASMTSGAETQYF
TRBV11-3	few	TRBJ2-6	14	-	CASSLVGGANVLTF
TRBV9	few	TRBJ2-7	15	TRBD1	CASSGGTGPYYEQYF
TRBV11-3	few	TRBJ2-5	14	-	CASSFTRDKETQYF
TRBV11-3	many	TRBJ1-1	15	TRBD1	CASSHRDRDPLGAFF
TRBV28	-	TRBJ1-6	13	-	CATRGRVNSPLHF
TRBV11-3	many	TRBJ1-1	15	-	CASSLWDLRSTEAFF
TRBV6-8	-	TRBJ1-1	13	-	CASRRGVGTEAFF
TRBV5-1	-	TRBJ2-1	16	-	CASSPGGGLSYNEQFF
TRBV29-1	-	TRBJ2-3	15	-	CSVDFGQLSTDTQYF
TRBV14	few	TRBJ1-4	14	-	CASSRAASYEKLFF
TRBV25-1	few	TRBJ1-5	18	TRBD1	CASSEYSGDRDSHQPQHF
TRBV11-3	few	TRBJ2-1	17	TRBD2	CASSFGLAGGTYNEQFF